The 22 T cell receptor beta chains below were found in one sample sequenced in a study of blood T cell repertoires in COVID-19. Generated by immunoSEQ multiplex PCR, the TCRdb table keeps only in-frame clones and is missing some. Of 410,000 or so clones listed, about 91% were seen once; the top ten hold less than 2%. The sequenced sample was peripheral blood. These receptor sequences come from a woman in her thirties or forties with COVID-19, enrolled during active disease.

The rearrangement joins TRBV3-1 (or the pseudogene TRBV3-2) to TRBJ1-6, with TRBD1 matching 7 bases. Looked up from germline, CDR1 is LGHDT and CDR2 is YNNKEL (reference sequence). The CDR3 is made up of 14 amino acids. V lost 4 bases, J lost 7 bases, and 4 bases stayed unmatched. CDR3 sequence (DNA): TGTGCCAGCAGCCTGGGACAGCCGAATTCACCCCTCCACTTT. This sequence encodes CASSLGQPNSPLHF.

This rearrangement joins TRBV28 to TRBJ1-5, with a possible D match to TRBD1 (6 bases). CDR1 and CDR2 (germline): MDHEN, SYDVKM. Trimming removed 8 bases at V and 8 bases at J, with 16 bases between. The CDR3 has 13 residues. CDR3 residues: CASRQVTLKPQHF. CDR3 in DNA: TGTGCCAGCCGACAGGTTACCTTGAAGCCCCAGCATTTT.

In its sample, this clone was seen a few times. The chain uses TRBV6-2 or TRBV6-3 and TRBJ2-2; no definite D call. Germline V gene sequence: CDR1 MNHEY, CDR2 SVGEGT. V lost 6 bases to trimming and J lost 4 bases, with 12 bases between them. The CDR3 spans 14 residues. This chain's CDR3 is CASSTDKATGELFF. DNA of the CDR3: TGTGCCAGCAGCACAGATAAAGCCACCGGGGAGCTGTTTTTT.

This clone showed up just once. J is TRBJ1-4 and V is TRBV4-1; 7 bases line up with TRBD1. Per germline, CDR1 MGHRA and CDR2 YSYEKL. This CDR3 spans 16 amino acids. V dropped 3 bases and J dropped 0; count of bases not matched to a gene: 4. Here the CDR3 reads CASSQRQGATNEKLFF. For the CDR3, the DNA is TGCGCCAGCAGCCAGCGACAGGGCGCAACTAATGAAAAACTGTTTTTT.

The rearrangement uses TRBV23-1 and TRBJ1-1, with 7 bases lining up with TRBD1. TRBV23-1 carries the ORF label, with uncertain function. J gave up 3 bases and V 2 bases, and 6 bases lay outside the gene matches. The CDR3 loop spans 15 amino acids. CDR3 protein: CASSQQTGRDTEAFF. The CDR3 DNA follows: TGCGCCAGCAGTCAACAGACAGGGCGGGACACTGAAGCTTTCTTT.

The genes are TRBV6-2 or TRBV6-3 and TRBJ1-1; D unresolved. The germline V and J ends were trimmed by 4 bases and 8 bases, with 11 bases remaining between them. Germline assignment: CDR1 MNHEY and CDR2 SVGEGT. The CDR3 consists of 12 residues. CDR3 nucleotide sequence: TGTGCCAGCAGTTTTTTTGACAAGGAAGCTTTCTTT. This sequence encodes CASSFFDKEAFF.

The V call is TRBV29-1, the J call TRBJ1-3; D gene uncertain. The CDR3 covers 13 residues. Per germline, CDR1 SQVTM and CDR2 ANQGSEA. Deletions cut 7 bases from V and 0 bases from J, with 10 bases between. The CDR3 DNA sequence: TGCAGCGCCTCGGTGAGCTCTGGAAACACCATATATTTT. Translated, it gives CSASVSSGNTIYF.

CDR3 bases: TGCGCCAGCAGCTTGGGGCTAGCGGGAGTGAATGAGCAGTTCTTC. This codes for CASSLGLAGVNEQFF. The chain recombines TRBV5-1 with TRBJ2-1; 10 bases line up with TRBD2. Germline CDR1 and CDR2: SGHRS and YFSETQ. V was clipped by 0 bases and J by 7 bases; unmatched bases: 4. This CDR3 is 15 amino acids long. The whole variable domain, remainder taken from reference TRBV5-1 and TRBJ2-1, is KAGVTQTPRYLIKTRGQQVTLSCSPISGHRSVSWYQQTPGQGLQFLFEYFSETQRNKGNFPGRFSGRQFSNSRSEMNVSTLELGDSALYLCASSLGLAGVNEQFFGPGTRLTVL.

V gene TRBV7-3 combines with J gene TRBJ2-7; possible D gene TRBD2, 6 bases. The CDR3 is 13 amino acids. Germline values: CDR1 SGHTA, CDR2 FQGTGA. Trimming stripped 3 bases from V and 3 bases from J, with 9 bases between. CDR3 region: CASSFGGDYEQYF. In DNA form, the CDR3 reads TGTGCCAGCAGCTTCGGGGGAGACTACGAGCAGTACTTC.

The rearrangement uses TRBV28 and TRBJ2-5, with 9 nucleotides matching TRBD1. Germline lookup yields CDR1 MDHEN and CDR2 SYDVKM. Trimming removed 7 bases from V and 1 base from J; junction bases left unmatched: 4. CDR3 length equals 14 residues. CDR3 protein: CASTGQGLQETQYF. Here the CDR3 DNA reads TGTGCCAGCACGGGACAGGGTCTCCAAGAGACCCAGTACTTC.

J is TRBJ2-7 and V is TRBV7-8; D is ambiguous. CDR1 is SGHVS and CDR2 is FQNEAQ in the germline V gene. The CDR3 spans 13 residues. V lost 7 bases and J lost 2, with 12 bases in between. The CDR3 DNA follows: TGTGCCAGCACGGTTTCAGGCCCCTACGAGCAGTACTTC. Translating it yields CASTVSGPYEQYF.

The rearrangement links TRBV24-1 to TRBJ2-2; a possible D gene is TRBD2 (6 bases). V lost 4 bases and J lost 7, with 12 bases in between. CDR3 length: 14 amino acids. Germline lookup yields CDR1 KGHDR and CDR2 SFDVKD. CDR3 sequence reads: CATSDPGLHGELFF. CDR3 bases: TGTGCCACCAGTGACCCGGGACTCCACGGGGAGCTGTTTTTT.

The rearrangement uses TRBV2 and TRBJ2-1, with 14 nucleotides matching TRBD2. CDR1 SNHLY and CDR2 FYNNEI come from the germline V gene. After removal of 5 bases from V and 9 bases from J, the junction contained 6 bases not matched to a gene. The CDR3 spans 15 residues. CDR3 loop: CASSSGLAGETEQFF. The DNA of the CDR3 is TGTGCCAGCAGTTCGGGACTAGCGGGAGAGACTGAGCAGTTCTTC. Supplemented by reference TRBV2 and TRBJ2-1, the full variable domain reads EPEVTQTPSHQVTQMGQEVILRCVPISNHLYFYWYRQILGQKVEFLVSFYNNEISEKSEIFDDQFSVERPDGSNFTLKIRSTKLEDSAMYFCASSSGLAGETEQFFGPGTRLTVL.

The chain is built from TRBV18 and TRBJ1-1, with D possibly matching TRBD1 (5 bases). The CDR3 contains 14 residues. CDR1 is KGHSH and CDR2 is LQKENI in the germline V gene. V was shortened by 3 bases and J by 5 bases, with 13 bases between the two germline ends. In nucleotides, the CDR3 is TGTGCCAGCTCACCCTTGGGGGGGAGAACTGAAGCTTTCTTT. Its translation is CASSPLGGRTEAFF.

The chain is built from TRBV19 and TRBJ1-6; the match to TRBD1 covers 8 bases. Germline V gives CDR1 LNHDA, CDR2 SQIVND (reference sequence). The CDR3 covers 15 residues. V was pared by 4 bases and J by 14 bases, with 13 bases of the junction left unmatched. In nucleotides, the CDR3 is TGTGCCAGTAGTAGCCGGGACAGGACAGTTTTCACCCTCCACTTT. It is translated as CASSSRDRTVFTLHF.

The CDR3 here is CASSTRVSAFF. DNA of the CDR3: TGTGCCAGTAGTACCCGGGTTAGCGCTTTCTTT. The chain employs TRBV19 and TRBJ1-1; unclear D gene. CDR3 size: 11 residues. The V end was cut by 4 bases, the J end by 11 bases, with 11 bases between. The germline CDR1 and CDR2 sequences are LNHDA and SQIVND (reference sequence). The full variable domain, with the rest looked up from reference TRBV19 and TRBJ1-1, is DGGITQSPKYLFRKEGQNVTLSCEQNLNHDAMYWYRQDPGQGLRLIYYSQIVNDFQKGDIAEGYSVSREKKESFPLTVTSAQKNPTAFYLCASSTRVSAFFGQGTRLTVV.

The chain carries TRBV5-1 and TRBJ2-3; 8 bases are shared with TRBD2. Germline V CDR1 and CDR2: SGHRS, YFSETQ. The CDR3 is 17 residues long. The trim removed 5 bases at V and 3 bases at J, leaving 14 bases unmatched. The DNA for the CDR3 is TGCGCCAGCAGACCACAGTCGGGGGGGATAGGTACAGATACGCAGTATTTT. Its translation is CASRPQSGGIGTDTQYF.

V and J are TRBV6-1 and TRBJ1-2; D gene ambiguous. The V end was cut by 0 bases, the J end by 7 bases, with 9 bases between. CDR3 length: 13 residues. Germline CDR1 reads MNHNS; CDR2 reads SASEGT. This CDR3 is CASSEARVAGYTF. The CDR3 DNA is TGTGCCAGCAGTGAAGCCCGGGTTGCTGGCTACACCTTC.

The rearrangement joins TRBV5-4 to TRBJ1-4; 9 bases are a match to TRBD1. V was clipped by 3 bases and J by 8 bases; unmatched bases: 5. Per the germline V gene, CDR1 is SGHNT and CDR2 is YYREEE (reference sequence). This CDR3 has 14 residues. In nucleotides, the CDR3 is TGTGCCAGCAGCTGGGGACAGGGTCAGGAAAAACTGTTTTTT. Amino acids: CASSWGQGQEKLFF.

V and J are TRBV4-1 and TRBJ1-2; no firm D call. Germline CDR1 MGHRA, CDR2 YSYEKL. The V end lost 0 bases, the J end lost 2 bases, and 7 bases lay between the germline ends. This CDR3 has 14 amino acids. CDR3 loop: CASSQEGGNYGYTF. CDR3 sequence (DNA): TGCGCCAGCAGCCAAGAGGGAGGAAACTATGGCTACACCTTC.

The chain couples TRBV7-2 to TRBJ1-1, with D perhaps TRBD1 (5 bases). The CDR3 sequence is 16 residues long. Trimming cost V 0 bases and J 3 bases, with 14 bases left between them. Germline CDR1 reads SGHTA; CDR2 reads FQGNSA. CDR3 coding DNA: TGTGCCAGCAGCTTAGCCCCTGGTTTAGGGGACACTGAAGCTTTCTTT. This gives the protein CASSLAPGLGDTEAFF.

CDR3 loop: CASSEQGRHPLNSPLHF. The CDR3 region has the DNA TGTGCCAGCAGCGAGCAGGGGCGGCACCCCCTCAATTCACCCCTCCACTTT. The chain couples TRBV28 to TRBJ1-6, with a weak D call TRBD1 (6 bases). The germline V gene has CDR1 MDHEN and CDR2 SYDVKM. V was cut by 6 bases and J by 7 bases, with 22 bases left in between. The CDR3 contains 17 residues.